Detailed here is one T cell receptor (beta chain). Its antigen is still unknown. Reverse transcribing all isolated RNA meant expressed TCRB transcripts were sequenced. Average reads for naive, central memory and regulatory T cell samples were several million. Only in-frame clones appear in the TCRdb table, and some are missing; sequencing was by immunoSEQ multiplex PCR. The profile covers 140,000 to 150,000 clones, with about 13% appearing a single time and roughly 1.4% taken by the ten largest. In total, each donor contributed a single heparinised blood draw that averaged about 120 mL. The CDR3 contains 17 residues. With 4 bases removed from V and 5 bases from J, the gap between germline ends came to 24 bases. From germline, CDR1 is SGHRS and CDR2 YFSETQ. The sample is drawn from a study of beta chain features in type 1 diabetes. Overall study context: Summed over all samples, the examined sorted cells came to fewer than 120 million. Study-wide points: Significant though moderate, a shortening of TCRB CDR3s appeared in all four CD4+ subsets of Type 1 diabetes patients.

This sequence joins TRBV5-1 and TRBJ2-5; TRBD1 is a possible D gene (5 bases). The clonotype was recovered from a man between 18 and 35 years old with type 1 diabetes. Specimen: central memory CD4+ T cells from blood. CDR3 nucleotides: TGCGCCAGCAGCCAGACCACAGGAGTCCTAGAGGTGGAGACCCAGTACTTC. The encoded protein is CASSQTTGVLEVETQYF.